This T cell receptor beta chain was observed in a study of Ad26.COV2.S vaccination and SARS-CoV-2 variants. Study background: Donor got 5x10^10 or 1x10^11 viral particles of Ad26.COV2.S. Whole-study findings and limits: The study found similar non-spike TCR breadth in vaccine and placebo recipients.

Turning to this clone: The antigen remains undetermined.

Repertoires were generated with immunoSEQ multiplex PCR, while TCRdb's copy carries only in-frame clones and drops some. The sample holds around 300,000 clones, roughly 88% seen once. Germline CDR1 and CDR2: MGHRA and YSYEKL. This CDR3 comprises 13 residues. Trimming removed 6 bases at V and 5 bases at J, with 13 bases between. The sample's treatment: 19 received Ad26.COV2.S at low or high dose, single or two shots; about 5 received placebo; per-sample allocation not given. Sampling took place 63 days after the first vaccine or placebo injection. The source is a person aged 18 to 59 who received the Ad26.COV2.S COVID-19 vaccine or a placebo. The chain joins TRBV4-1 to TRBJ1-1; D not certain. The sample was peripheral blood, taken in a trial of Ad26.COV2.S vaccine versus placebo. CDR3 in amino acids: CASREAGFTEAFF. The DNA of the CDR3 is TGCGCCAGCAGAGAGGCCGGGTTTACTGAAGCTTTCTTT.